This TCR beta chain was observed in a study of shared clonotypes between healthy human individuals (dated by TCRdb to 2020 to 2021). About the study as a whole: The cohort comprised two women and a few men aged 18 to 49 years. Each donor's leukapheresis produced roughly between about 0.9 and 9.5 billion PBMCs. To increase sequencing depth and limit assay-specific biases, different laboratories used diverse techniques to prepare libraries and sequence TCR repertoires. To estimate repertoire size and how much clonotypes are shared between individuals, the study performed deep sequencing of blood TCR repertoires from a few healthy adults. For each donor, CD4 naive and CD4 memory were each given three plates, CD8 naive was given two plates, and CD8 memory was given one plate. Findings and caveats that apply to the study as a whole: Compared with non-shared clonotypes, the clonotypes found in all four sorted-subset donors had higher generation probabilities. Sampling was restricted to blood, and TCR repertoires in tissues likely differ from the TCR repertoires found in blood. Naive subsets generally had larger estimated clonotype richness than memory subsets did. The genetic and exposure-history diversity represented was limited by the small number of donors. Roughly 5% of naive CD4, approximately 3.7% of naive CD8, 2.3% of memory CD4, and more than 0.35% of memory CD8 clonotypes were shared across a few donors. Pairwise subsampling led to the expectation that sequencing depth would affect the degree of clonotype sharing among donors. Incomplete sequencing was indicated by rarefaction of sorted-subset datasets, despite the large sequencing depth.

The donors were healthy, HIV-negative adults with no recently reported acute infections or vaccinations. Every donor was a Caucasian adult living in Nashville, Tennessee, USA. CD4+ T cells were enriched by magnetic negative selection, after which naive cells were positively selected on CD45RA and the negative fraction was taken as the memory subset. Blood was collected by leukapheresis, and PBMCs were isolated by Ficoll-Histopaque density gradient centrifugation and then cryopreserved in liquid nitrogen vapor phase. Analytical flow cytometry was used to check the purity and quantity of each magnetically sorted T cell population. Genomic DNA was isolated from each sorted fraction and quantified by UV absorbance on a Nanodrop 2000c. From its cysteine to its phenylalanine, the CDR3 spans 9 amino acids. This entry keeps only the CDR3 DNA: 27 bases, framed from base 1. From the germline V gene (reference sequence), CDR1 is WNHNN and CDR2 is SYGVQD. Trimming at the junction amounts to 11 bases on V and 7 bases on J, and the germline ends lie 6 bases apart.

TCR CDR3 regions were amplified from genomic DNA by multiplex PCR using the deep immunoSEQ assay. Extracted genomic DNA from each cell subset was distributed evenly across all wells of several immunoSEQ 96-well plates, and each plate was treated as a replicate. For sorted subsets, 150 to 250 ng of genomic DNA, equivalent to some 33,000 T cell genomes, went into each replicate PCR. Purified libraries were quantified with a Qubit 3.0 fluorometer, sized on a Bioanalyzer 2100, and re-quantified with the KAPA Library Quantification kit. A separate single-read 150-cycle Illumina NextSeq 550 flow cell was used to sequence each immunoSEQ 96-well plate. The source study handled its data this way. Because the immunoSEQ output included only junctional sequences and no quality scores, the filtering could not be the same as the filtering used for full-length reads. To assign V/J genes and CDR3, sequences were annotated against IMGT germline references using PyIR, a Python wrapper for IgBLAST v1.9. Reads were filtered out if the reads had weak V/J assignments (E-value above 1e-6), no CDR3, stop codons, out-of-frame junctions, or ambiguous translated residues. A V3J clonotype was defined by an identical inferred V gene, J gene, and CDR3 amino acid sequence. To compute the percentage overlap between repertoires, the number of shared unique clonotypes was divided by the size of the smaller repertoire. Three approaches were used to assess repertoire richness: RTK rarefaction, the Chao1 estimator, and Recon v2.1 estimates of unobserved clonotypes. OLGA was used to compute generation probabilities for all TCRbeta clonotypes that the gDNA method yielded from a handful of donors. Entries here come from immuneACCESS through TCRdb and include only in-frame sequences with V and J called. Some clones fail to appear in such tables; in the studies checked, an unresolved V gene covers under half of the shortfall, and the cause of the remainder is unknown. V, J and clone size reflect that table, while D and trimming were determined from the DNA. Counted in this sample were hundreds of thousands of clones; roughly 70% of them appeared once. The top ten clonotypes cover about 2% of the sample.

In the case of this clone: The target of this receptor is not known. No per-base quality is available; no much larger clone lies one base away.

The specimen sequenced was memory CD4+ T cells sorted from blood. What the cell subset or site label conveys for this sample: CD45RA-negative fraction. This chain joins TRBV10-1 to TRBJ2-1; confidence is insufficient to name the D gene. The receptor was isolated from a woman in her twenties or thirties in good health. CDR3 sequence: CALGNEQFF. The nucleotide sequence is TGCGCCCTCGGTAATGAGCAGTTCTTC.